The source of this T cell receptor beta chain is a study of response to subunit inactivated influenza vaccine. Study findings and constraints: The authors put forward the suggestion that each seasonal influenza vaccination may bring in only a limited number of new T cells.

The CDR3 runs 13 residues. Trimming at V came to 2 bases and at J to 8 bases, leaving 3 bases not matched to a gene. Per germline, CDR1 MNHNY and CDR2 SVGAGI (reference sequence). TCRdb reprocessed the RT-PCR reads via MiXCR and lists one record per CDR3 protein. The data show roughly 650,000 distinct CDR3 sequences, 12% to 15% seen once. This clonotype was counted only a few times. What it binds is unknown. Sample: PBMCs from blood, taken 14 to 15 days before vaccination. This TCR derives from a man in his fifties who received an inactivated influenza vaccine. V usage is TRBV6-6 and J usage is TRBJ1-2; 9 positions match TRBD1. This CDR3 is CASSYRTGVGYTF. The CDR3 DNA reads as TGTGCCAGCAGTTACAGGACAGGGGTAGGCTACACCTTC.